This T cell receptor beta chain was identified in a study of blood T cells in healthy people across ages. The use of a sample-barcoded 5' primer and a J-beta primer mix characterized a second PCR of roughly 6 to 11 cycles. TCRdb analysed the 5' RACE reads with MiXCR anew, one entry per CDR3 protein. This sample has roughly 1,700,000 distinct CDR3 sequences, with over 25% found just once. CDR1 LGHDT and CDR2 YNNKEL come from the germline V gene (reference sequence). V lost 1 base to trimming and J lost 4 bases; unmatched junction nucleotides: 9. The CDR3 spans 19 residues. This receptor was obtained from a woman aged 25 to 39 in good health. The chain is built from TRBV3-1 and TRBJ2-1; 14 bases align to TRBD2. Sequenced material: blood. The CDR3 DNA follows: TGTGCCAGCAGCCAAGGGAGACGACTAGCGGGAGGGGTTTACAATGAGCAGTTCTTC. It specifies CASSQGRRLAGGVYNEQFF.